These 20 T cell receptor beta chains were all obtained from the same sample, sequenced in a study of blood T cell repertoires in COVID-19. Measured with immunoSEQ multiplex PCR; TCRdb has only the in-frame clones, and not every one. There are roughly 300,000 clones in the sample; about 89% occur only once, and roughly 5.3% lies in the top ten. The sample comprised PBMCs or T cells enriched from blood (not recorded which). These receptors all come from a woman in her 30s who had recovered from COVID-19.

This chain joins TRBV13 and TRBJ1-5, with a weak D call TRBD1 (5 bases). The CDR3 covers 15 residues. CDR1 PRHDT and CDR2 FYEKMQ come from the germline V gene (reference sequence). The ends were cut back, 0 bases at V and 5 bases at J, with 11 bases in the middle. CDR3: CASSLGRRVHQPQHF. CDR3 nucleotide sequence: TGTGCCAGCAGCTTAGGCCGCAGGGTCCATCAGCCCCAGCATTTT.

The chain recombines TRBV5-6 with TRBJ1-1; TRBD1 agrees at 8 bases. The CDR3 has 16 amino acids. Looked up from germline, CDR1 is SGHDT and CDR2 is YYEEEE. V lost 4 bases and J lost 1; bases outside the gene matches: 9. The CDR3 reads CASSTDRGLTNTEAFF. The CDR3 DNA is TGTGCCAGCAGCACCGACAGGGGCCTTACGAACACTGAAGCTTTCTTT. The full variable domain, its missing parts supplied by reference TRBV5-6 and TRBJ1-1, is DAGVTQSPTHLIKTRGQQVTLRCSPKSGHDTVSWYQQALGQGPQFIFQYYEEEERQRGNFPDRFSGHQFPNYSSELNVNALLLGDSALYLCASSTDRGLTNTEAFFGQGTRLTVV.

The rearrangement joins TRBV28 to TRBJ2-3; possibly TRBD2 for D (6 bases). CDR1 is MDHEN, CDR2 SYDVKM, per germline. The CDR3 loop spans 15 amino acids. V lost 3 bases, J lost 2 bases, and 12 bases lay in between. The CDR3: CASSLAGTYTDTQYF. The CDR3 bases are TGTGCCAGCAGTTTGGCCGGGACTTACACAGATACGCAGTATTTT.

The V call is TRBV5-6, the J call TRBJ1-5; TRBD1 matches 8 bases. The CDR3 is 16 residues long. CDR1 SGHDT and CDR2 YYEEEE come from the germline V gene. Trimming took 4 bases from V and 3 from J; bases not matched to a gene: 9. The CDR3 is CASSQGQGGPNQPQHF. CDR3 DNA: TGTGCCAGCAGCCAAGGACAGGGAGGCCCCAATCAGCCCCAGCATTTT.

The chain combines TRBV27 with TRBJ1-5, with D perhaps matching TRBD1 (5 bases). Germline V lookup: CDR1 MNHEY, CDR2 SMNVEV (reference sequence). V lost 1 base, J lost 5 bases, and 6 bases lay in between. The CDR3 spans 13 residues. This chain's CDR3 is CASSLWGDQPQHF. As DNA, the CDR3 is TGTGCCAGCAGTTTATGGGGGGATCAGCCCCAGCATTTT.

For the CDR3, the DNA is TGTGCCAGCAGCTTTCGACAGGCTTCCTACGAGCAGTACTTC. This codes for CASSFRQASYEQYF. V is TRBV5-4 and J is TRBJ2-7; weak D call: TRBD1 (6 bases). This CDR3 has 14 residues. V dropped 2 bases and J dropped 1 base, with 10 bases sitting between them. From germline, CDR1 is SGHNT and CDR2 YYREEE (reference sequence). Full variable domain (outside the CDR3, taken from reference TRBV5-4 and TRBJ2-7): ETGVTQSPTHLIKTRGQQVTLRCSSQSGHNTVSWYQQALGQGPQFIFQYYREEENGRGNFPPRFSGLQFPNYSSELNVNALELDDSALYLCASSFRQASYEQYFGPGTRLTVT.

Here the CDR3 DNA reads TGTGCCAGCACCCTTAGGGGACACCTCTCCTATAATTCACCCCTCCACTTT. This gives the protein CASTLRGHLSYNSPLHF. The rearrangement links TRBV27 to TRBJ1-6, with D tentatively TRBD1 (6 bases). The CDR3 length is 17 residues. Germline CDR1 is MNHEY and CDR2 is SMNVEV (reference sequence). Trimming removed 7 bases at V and 0 bases at J, with 16 bases between.

This chain joins TRBV5-8 and TRBJ1-2; unclear D gene. With 2 bases removed from V and 7 bases from J, the gap between germline ends came to 15 bases. There are 14 residues in the CDR3. Germline loops: CDR1 SGHTS, CDR2 YDEGEE. The CDR3 sequence: CASSFRGSGPGYTF. CDR3 nucleotide sequence: TGTGCCAGCAGCTTTCGGGGTTCTGGCCCTGGCTACACCTTC.

This sequence joins TRBV13 and TRBJ2-5; 7 bases align to TRBD1. This CDR3 has 14 amino acids. Germline V gives CDR1 PRHDT, CDR2 FYEKMQ (reference sequence). V was clipped by 2 bases and J by 5 bases; unmatched bases: 5. The CDR3 spells CASSLRRGRETQYF. The CDR3 DNA sequence: TGTGCCAGCAGCTTACGTAGGGGGCGGGAGACCCAGTACTTC. Filled out from reference TRBV13 and TRBJ2-5, the complete variable domain reads AAGVIQSPRHLIKEKRETATLKCYPIPRHDTVYWYQQGPGQDPQFLISFYEKMQSDKGSIPDRFSAQQFSDYHSELNMSSLELGDSALYFCASSLRRGRETQYFGPGTRLLVL.

The chain combines TRBV5-1 with TRBJ2-5; TRBD2 matches at 9 bases. V lost 4 bases, J lost 1 base, and 2 bases stayed unmatched. This CDR3 comprises 14 residues. The germline V gene encodes CDR1 SGHRS and CDR2 YFSETQ. CDR3 sequence: CASSGSGGQETQYF. Here the CDR3 DNA reads TGCGCCAGCAGCGGTAGCGGGGGCCAAGAGACCCAGTACTTC.

The chain joins TRBV4-1 to TRBJ2-7; D remains unclear. Germline V CDR1 and CDR2: MGHRA, YSYEKL. The CDR3 is 13 amino acids. The V end lost 0 bases, the J end lost 7 bases, and 10 bases lay between the germline ends. CDR3 bases: TGCGCCAGCAGCCAAGATGAATTCGGGGAGCAGTACTTC. Its protein is CASSQDEFGEQYF.

The V and J genes are TRBV27 and TRBJ1-6; tentative D call: TRBD1 (6 bases). CDR3 length equals 15 residues. From germline, CDR1 is MNHEY and CDR2 SMNVEV (reference sequence). V was trimmed by 2 bases and J by 10 bases, leaving 15 bases between them. For the CDR3, the DNA is TGTGCCAGCAGTTTAAACAGGGACCGTTACTCACCCCTCCACTTT. This gives the protein CASSLNRDRYSPLHF.

This clone was seen just once. V usage is TRBV28 and J usage is TRBJ2-1; 12 bases map to TRBD2. Germline CDR1 reads MDHEN; CDR2 reads SYDVKM. Germline trimming cut 5 bases from V and 6 bases from J; bases unmatched to any gene: 5. This CDR3 region has 15 residues. CDR3 in amino acids: CASSLAGGRSNEQFF. CDR3 DNA sequence: TGTGCCAGCAGTCTAGCGGGGGGGCGGAGCAATGAGCAGTTCTTC.

The chain carries TRBV19 and TRBJ1-2; D remains ambiguous. Per germline, CDR1 LNHDA and CDR2 SQIVND (reference sequence). The length of the CDR3 is 13 residues. Trimming pared 3 bases from V and 2 bases from J, leaving 7 bases between. The CDR3 sequence is CASSIELNYGYTF. The CDR3 coding sequence is TGTGCCAGTAGTATCGAACTGAACTATGGCTACACCTTC. The full variable domain, its missing parts supplied by reference TRBV19 and TRBJ1-2, is DGGITQSPKYLFRKEGQNVTLSCEQNLNHDAMYWYRQDPGQGLRLIYYSQIVNDFQKGDIAEGYSVSREKKESFPLTVTSAQKNPTAFYLCASSIELNYGYTFGSGTRLTVV.

The chain has TRBV28 and TRBJ1-6, with 7 positions matching TRBD1. V dropped 3 bases and J dropped 3; count of bases not matched to a gene: 5. The germline gives CDR1 MDHEN, CDR2 SYDVKM. The CDR3 is 16 amino acids. Here the CDR3 reads CASSFEGAGYNSPLHF. The CDR3 bases are TGTGCCAGCAGTTTCGAGGGGGCCGGCTATAATTCACCCCTCCACTTT.

The count of this clone is one. The chain couples TRBV13 to TRBJ1-2; 10 bases align to TRBD1. Trimming at V came to 3 bases and at J to 8 bases, leaving 12 bases not matched to a gene. Germline CDR1 reads PRHDT; CDR2 reads FYEKMQ (reference sequence). This CDR3 contains 16 residues. CDR3 DNA sequence: TGTGCCAGCAGCTTTCTAGCTGGGACAGGGGTTGCCGGCTACACCTTC. Its protein is CASSFLAGTGVAGYTF.

The rearrangement uses TRBV29-1 and TRBJ2-3; D is undetermined. V lost 1 base, J lost 4 bases, and 9 bases lay in between. This CDR3 is 13 amino acids long. Germline CDR1 SQVTM, CDR2 ANQGSEA. The CDR3 is CSVEVLRADTQYF. DNA of the CDR3: TGCAGCGTTGAAGTACTCCGGGCAGATACGCAGTATTTT.

The chain is built from TRBV19 and TRBJ1-6; 8 bases fit TRBD1. The germline V gene has CDR1 LNHDA and CDR2 SQIVND (reference sequence). This CDR3 has 14 amino acids. J gave up 9 bases and V 5 bases, and 6 bases lay outside the gene matches. The CDR3 DNA follows: TGTGCCAGTAGTGACGGACAGGGCGTTTCACCCCTCCACTTT. Protein: CASSDGQGVSPLHF.

This clone was seen once. The genes are TRBV5-1 and TRBJ1-3, with a possible D match to TRBD1 (6 bases). Trimming stripped 4 bases from V and 4 bases from J, with 21 bases between. This CDR3 has 17 amino acids. CDR1 is SGHRS and CDR2 is YFSETQ in the germline V gene. The CDR3 is CASSQRTQGLSGNTIYF. CDR3 bases: TGCGCCAGCAGCCAACGGACACAGGGTCTATCAGGAAACACCATATATTTT.

The chain couples TRBV30 to TRBJ2-1; no reliable D call. This CDR3 spans 14 amino acids. CDR1 is GTSNPN, CDR2 SVGIG, per germline (reference sequence). The V end lost 0 bases, the J end lost 0 bases, and 6 bases lay between the germline ends. In DNA, the CDR3 is TGTGCCTGGAGTGTAACGAGCTCCTACAATGAGCAGTTCTTC. Its translation is CAWSVTSSYNEQFF.